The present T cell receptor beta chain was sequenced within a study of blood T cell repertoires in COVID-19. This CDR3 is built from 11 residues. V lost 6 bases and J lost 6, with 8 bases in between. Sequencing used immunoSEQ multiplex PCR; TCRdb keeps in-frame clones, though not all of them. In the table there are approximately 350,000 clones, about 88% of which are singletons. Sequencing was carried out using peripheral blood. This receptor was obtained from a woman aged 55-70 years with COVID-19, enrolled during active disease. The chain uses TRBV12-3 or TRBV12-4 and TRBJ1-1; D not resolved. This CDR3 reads CASRIAAEAFF. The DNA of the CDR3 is TGTGCCAGCAGGATTGCGGCTGAAGCTTTCTTT.